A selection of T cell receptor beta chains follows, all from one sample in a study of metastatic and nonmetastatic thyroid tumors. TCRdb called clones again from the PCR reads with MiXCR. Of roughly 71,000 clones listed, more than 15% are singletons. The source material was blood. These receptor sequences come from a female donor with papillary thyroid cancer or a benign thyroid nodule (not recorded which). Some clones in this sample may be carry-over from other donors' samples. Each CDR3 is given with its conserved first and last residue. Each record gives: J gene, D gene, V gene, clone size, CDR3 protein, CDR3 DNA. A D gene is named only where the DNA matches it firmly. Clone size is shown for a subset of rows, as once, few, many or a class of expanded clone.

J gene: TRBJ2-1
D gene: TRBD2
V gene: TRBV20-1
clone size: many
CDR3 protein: CSARALSGEYNEQFF
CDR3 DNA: TGCAGTGCTAGGGCCTTGAGCGGGGAATACAATGAGCAGTTCTTC

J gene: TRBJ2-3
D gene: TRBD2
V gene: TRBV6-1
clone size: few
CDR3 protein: CASSESRTSGSVTDTQYF
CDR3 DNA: TGTGCCAGCAGTGAGTCTAGGACTAGCGGGAGTGTTACAGATACGCAGTATTTT

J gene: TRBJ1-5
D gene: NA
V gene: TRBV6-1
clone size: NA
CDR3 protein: CASRDFNGNQPQHF
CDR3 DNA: TGTGCCAGCAGAGATTTTAACGGGAATCAGCCCCAGCATTTT

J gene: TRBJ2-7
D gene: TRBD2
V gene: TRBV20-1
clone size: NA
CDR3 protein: CSARGLAGDSYEQYF
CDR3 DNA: TGCAGTGCTAGAGGGTTAGCGGGGGACTCCTACGAGCAGTACTTC

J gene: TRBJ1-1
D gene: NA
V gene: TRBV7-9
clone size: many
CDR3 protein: CASSLADRGTEAFF
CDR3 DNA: TGTGCCAGCAGCTTAGCAGATCGGGGCACTGAAGCTTTCTTT

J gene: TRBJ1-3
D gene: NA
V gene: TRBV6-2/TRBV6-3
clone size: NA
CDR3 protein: CASTLSGNTIYF
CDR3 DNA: TGTGCCAGCACGCTCTCTGGAAACACCATATATTTT

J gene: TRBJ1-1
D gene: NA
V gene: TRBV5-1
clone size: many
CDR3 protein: CASSLDGLNTEAFF
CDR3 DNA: TGCGCCAGCAGCTTGGACGGCTTGAACACTGAAGCTTTCTTT

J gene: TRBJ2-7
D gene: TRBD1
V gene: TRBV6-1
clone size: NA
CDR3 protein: CASSVWAGGFNEQYF
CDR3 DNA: TGTGCCAGCAGTGTTTGGGCAGGGGGCTTCAACGAGCAGTACTTC

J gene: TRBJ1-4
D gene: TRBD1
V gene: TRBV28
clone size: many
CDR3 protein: CASIKNRGMGKLFF
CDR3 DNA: TGTGCCAGCATCAAGAACAGGGGTATGGGAAAACTGTTTTTT

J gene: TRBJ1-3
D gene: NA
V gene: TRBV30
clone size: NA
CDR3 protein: CAWSNSGNTIYF
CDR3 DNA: TGTGCCTGGAGTAACTCTGGAAACACCATATATTTT

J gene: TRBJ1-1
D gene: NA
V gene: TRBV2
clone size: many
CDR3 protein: CASRDAVGWGMNTEAFF
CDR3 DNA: TGTGCCAGCAGGGATGCGGTCGGGTGGGGGATGAACACTGAAGCTTTCTTT

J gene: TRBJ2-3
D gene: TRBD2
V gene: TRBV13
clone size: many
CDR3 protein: CASSSGTSGSTDTQYF
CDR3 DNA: TGTGCCAGCAGCTCAGGGACTAGCGGAAGCACAGATACGCAGTATTTT

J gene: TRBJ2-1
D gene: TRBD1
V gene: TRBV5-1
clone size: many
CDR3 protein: CASRGGTGGYNEQFF
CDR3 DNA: TGCGCCAGCAGGGGGGGGACAGGGGGCTACAATGAGCAGTTCTTC